These 28 T cell receptor beta chains were all obtained from the same sample, sequenced in a study of OX40 agonist ivuxolimab in advanced cancers. Sequencing used immunoSEQ multiplex PCR; TCRdb keeps in-frame clones, though not all of them. Here the sample spans roughly 90,000 clones, more than 80% being singletons. The sample was CD4+ or CD8+ T cells sorted from blood, taken in a trial of the OX40 agonist ivuxolimab. These receptors originate from an adult with an advanced solid tumor such as melanoma, head and neck, liver or kidney cancer.

V and J are TRBV7-2 and TRBJ2-5; 7 bases map to TRBD1. The germline CDR1 and CDR2 sequences are SGHTA and FQGNSA. The trim removed 5 bases at V and 4 bases at J, leaving 7 bases unmatched. This CDR3 is 14 amino acids long. The CDR3 protein is CASSVDRSVETQYF. CDR3 nucleotide sequence: TGTGCCAGCAGCGTGGACAGGTCGGTAGAGACCCAGTACTTC. Complete variable domain (other parts from reference TRBV7-2 and TRBJ2-5): GAGVSQSPSNKVTEKGKDVELRCDPISGHTALYWYRQSLGQGLEFLIYFQGNSAPDKSGLPSDRFSAERTGGSVSTLTIQRTQQEDSAVYLCASSVDRSVETQYFGPGTRLLVL.

The CDR3 DNA sequence: TGTGCCAGCAGCGGGACTCTACGGGCAGGGGGAGGCTACACCTTC. Translating gives CASSGTLRAGGGYTF. The chain uses TRBV28 and TRBJ1-2; TRBD1 agrees at 7 bases. Germline CDR1 and CDR2: MDHEN and SYDVKM. V lost 6 bases, J lost 8 bases, and 15 bases stayed unmatched. The CDR3 runs 15 residues.

The chain employs TRBV28 and TRBJ2-2, with TRBD1 matching over 8 bases. Germline V gene data show CDR1 as MDHEN and CDR2 as SYDVKM. CDR3 length: 12 amino acids. V shed 6 bases and J 7 bases; nucleotides not matched to a gene: 1. CDR3 in amino acids: CASRTGVGELFF. CDR3 nucleotide sequence: TGTGCCAGCAGGACAGGGGTCGGGGAGCTGTTTTTT.

In DNA, the CDR3 is TGTGCCAGCAGTGAAGTGGGACAGCCGGGGAGGCCCCTCCACTTT. Encoded protein: CASSEVGQPGRPLHF. This chain joins TRBV6-1 and TRBJ1-6; 7 nucleotides match TRBD1. After removal of 1 base from V and 13 bases from J, the junction contained 10 bases not matched to a gene. This CDR3 is 15 amino acids long. From germline, CDR1 is MNHNS and CDR2 SASEGT.

V is TRBV15 and J is TRBJ1-4, with D possibly matching TRBD1 (6 bases). This CDR3 contains 13 residues. Germline CDR1 and CDR2: LNHNV and YYDKDF (reference sequence). V was shortened by 6 bases and J by 10 bases, with 15 bases between the two germline ends. The CDR3 loop reads CATSSGEGGKLFF. For the CDR3, the DNA is TGTGCCACCAGTAGCGGGGAAGGGGGAAAACTGTTTTTT.

The V gene is TRBV5-1, the J gene TRBJ2-3; D is ambiguous. Germline V lookup: CDR1 SGHRS, CDR2 YFSETQ. The CDR3 is made up of 12 amino acids. Trimming cost V 4 bases and J 2 bases, with 5 bases left between them. CDR3 region: CASSEDTDTQYF. In nucleotides, the CDR3 is TGCGCCAGCAGCGAAGACACAGATACGCAGTATTTT.

The chain links TRBV5-1 to TRBJ1-4; TRBD1 might be the D (5 bases). The CDR3 loop spans 14 amino acids. V was trimmed by 4 bases and J by 8 bases, leaving 15 bases between them. The germline gives CDR1 SGHRS, CDR2 YFSETQ. CDR3 sequence (DNA): TGCGCCAGCAGCGGAGGGGAGTTGCGGGAAAAACTGTTTTTT. Translated: CASSGGELREKLFF.

The chain joins TRBV5-1 to TRBJ2-7; 10 bases match TRBD1. CDR1 is SGHRS and CDR2 is YFSETQ in the germline V gene. The trim removed 2 bases at V and 4 bases at J, leaving 3 bases unmatched. CDR3 length: 14 amino acids. The DNA of the CDR3 is TGCGCCAGCAGCTTAGAGGACAGGGGGTACGAGCAGTACTTC. Its protein product is CASSLEDRGYEQYF.

The V call is TRBV2, the J call TRBJ1-5; D is perhaps TRBD1 (5 bases). The CDR3 is 13 residues long. CDR1 is SNHLY and CDR2 is FYNNEI in the germline V gene. V lost 8 bases, J lost 2 bases, and 10 bases lay in between. CDR3 coding DNA: TGTGCCAGCTGCGGGGGAGGCAATCAGCCCCAGCATTTT. Its protein is CASCGGGNQPQHF.

This clone was counted only a few times. The chain combines TRBV13 with TRBJ2-7; the match to TRBD1 covers 7 bases. After removal of 4 bases from V and 2 bases from J, the junction contained 2 bases not matched to a gene. The CDR3 has 13 residues. Germline loops: CDR1 PRHDT, CDR2 FYEKMQ (reference sequence). The CDR3 coding sequence is TGTGCCAGCAGCTCCGGGACAGCCTACGAGCAGTACTTC. Its translation is CASSSGTAYEQYF.

The chain recombines TRBV6-6 with TRBJ2-7; D perhaps matches TRBD1 (6 bases). Trimming removed 0 bases at V and 5 bases at J, with 14 bases between. The V gene's germline CDR1 is MNHNY and CDR2 SVGAGI (reference sequence). This CDR3 comprises 15 residues. The CDR3 spells CASSYSIGGPHEQYF. DNA of the CDR3: TGTGCCAGCAGTTACTCGATTGGGGGCCCCCACGAGCAGTACTTC.

Written as DNA, the CDR3 is TGTGCCAGCAGCCACGTCCAGATGAATGAGCAGTTCTTC. Translated: CASSHVQMNEQFF. The J gene is TRBJ2-1, the V gene TRBV11-1; no clear D gene. Looked up from germline, CDR1 is SGHAT and CDR2 is FQDESV (reference sequence). The CDR3 length is 13 residues. The germline V and J ends were trimmed by 5 bases and 7 bases, with 12 bases remaining between them.

V gene TRBV5-4 combines with J gene TRBJ2-1, with 10 bases lining up with TRBD2. The germline CDR1 and CDR2 sequences are SGHNT and YYREEE (reference sequence). This CDR3 contains 18 residues. With 1 base clipped from V and 3 bases from J, the junction kept 10 bases outside the gene matches. The CDR3 reads CASSLFLAGDPDYNEQFF. In DNA form, the CDR3 reads TGTGCCAGCAGCTTGTTCCTAGCGGGAGATCCGGACTACAATGAGCAGTTCTTC.

This clone was detected only once. The CDR3 sequence is CASSLRQGSYEQYF. In nucleotides, the CDR3 is TGTGCCAGCAGCTTGCGCCAGGGATCCTACGAGCAGTACTTC. The chain carries TRBV5-5 and TRBJ2-7, with D possibly matching TRBD1 (5 bases). CDR3 length equals 14 residues. Germline CDR1 and CDR2: SGHKS and YYEKEE (reference sequence). V was pared by 1 base and J by 1 base, with 9 bases between. Combining the CDR3 with reference TRBV5-5 and TRBJ2-7 gives the whole variable domain DAGVTQSPTHLIKTRGQQVTLRCSPISGHKSVSWYQQVLGQGPQFIFQYYEKEERGRGNFPDRFSARQFPNYSSELNVNALLLGDSALYLCASSLRQGSYEQYFGPGTRLTVT.

This chain connects TRBV7-9 to TRBJ2-6, with 8 bases identical to TRBD1. CDR1 is SEHNR, CDR2 FQNEAQ, per germline (reference sequence). This CDR3 has 17 residues. Germline trimming cut 2 bases from V and 0 bases from J; bases unmatched to any gene: 3. The DNA of the CDR3 is TGTGCCAGCAGCTTACAGGGGGCAAGCTCTGGGGCCAACGTCCTGACTTTC. It encodes CASSLQGASSGANVLTF.

The J gene is TRBJ2-1, the V gene TRBV30; no clear D. This CDR3 comprises 11 residues. Germline loops: CDR1 GTSNPN, CDR2 SVGIG (reference sequence). The ends were cut back, 0 bases at V and 8 bases at J, with 5 bases in the middle. The CDR3 sequence: CAWSVLDEQFF. The CDR3 DNA follows: TGTGCCTGGAGTGTACTGGATGAGCAGTTCTTC.

The chain couples TRBV30 to TRBJ2-7; D uncertain. CDR3 length: 13 residues. From germline, CDR1 is GTSNPN and CDR2 SVGIG (reference sequence). Trimming pared 5 bases from V and 7 bases from J, leaving 18 bases between. CDR3 nucleotide sequence: TGTGCCTGGGAAGATAAGCTGAATGAAGAGCAGTACTTC. This gives the protein CAWEDKLNEEQYF.

This rearrangement joins TRBV10-1 to TRBJ2-1; tentatively, D is TRBD1 or TRBD2 (6 bases each). Germline CDR1 WNHNN, CDR2 SYGVQD (reference sequence). Trimming left V 2 bases short and J 4 bases short, with 9 bases between. This CDR3 comprises 14 residues. This CDR3 reads CASSEEGGYNEQFF. CDR3 coding DNA: TGCGCCAGCAGTGAGGAAGGGGGGTACAATGAGCAGTTCTTC.

The chain recombines TRBV7-2 with TRBJ1-2; tentatively, D is TRBD1 (6 bases). The CDR3 length is 15 residues. V lost 4 bases, J lost 4 bases, and 16 bases lay in between. CDR1 SGHTA and CDR2 FQGNSA come from the germline V gene. CDR3 region: CASSSVIGGIYGYTF. The CDR3, as DNA: TGTGCCAGCAGCTCGGTAATCGGGGGCATCTATGGCTACACCTTC.

V gene TRBV5-1 combines with J gene TRBJ2-7; 8 bases are shared with TRBD1. The germline CDR1 and CDR2 sequences are SGHRS and YFSETQ. With V trimmed by 0 bases and J by 1 base, 6 bases remained unmatched. This CDR3 comprises 16 residues. CDR3 protein: CASSLELTGDSYEQYF. DNA of the CDR3: TGCGCCAGCAGCTTGGAATTGACAGGGGATTCCTACGAGCAGTACTTC.

The chain employs TRBV5-3 and TRBJ1-1; D uncertain. TRBV5-3 is filed as an ORF, its function uncertain. This CDR3 spans 15 amino acids. Trimming cost V 3 bases and J 0 bases, with 12 bases left between them. The CDR3 is CARSSGVEMNTEAFF. CDR3 bases: TGTGCCAGAAGCTCAGGAGTGGAAATGAACACTGAAGCTTTCTTT.

This sequence joins TRBV27 and TRBJ2-1; D may be TRBD2 (5 bases). Trimming removed 6 bases at V and 3 bases at J, with 6 bases between. CDR3 length equals 12 residues. Germline V gene sequence: CDR1 MNHEY, CDR2 SMNVEV (reference sequence). The CDR3, as DNA: TGTGCCAGCAGACTAGTCTACAATGAGCAGTTCTTC. Protein sequence: CASRLVYNEQFF.

The CDR3 DNA follows: TGTGCCAGCAGCTCAACGGAGGCGGTTACTGAAGCTTTCTTT. It is translated as CASSSTEAVTEAFF. The rearrangement uses TRBV7-8 and TRBJ1-1; D call uncertain. Germline V gives CDR1 SGHVS, CDR2 FQNEAQ. CDR3 size: 14 residues. Trimming removed 4 bases at V and 5 bases at J, with 14 bases between.

The chain carries TRBV27 and TRBJ2-3; 11 nucleotides agree with TRBD2. In germline, CDR1 is MNHEY, CDR2 SMNVEV (reference sequence). V lost 3 bases to trimming and J lost 2 bases; unmatched junction nucleotides: 4. The CDR3 runs 16 residues. The CDR3 nucleotides are TGTGCCAGCAGTTTTGTAGCGGGAGGGGTCACAGATACGCAGTATTTT. Translation: CASSFVAGGVTDTQYF.

This clone was seen only a few times. The CDR3 loop reads CASSGNSYEQYF. The DNA of the CDR3 is TGTGCCAGCTCAGGGAACTCCTACGAGCAGTACTTC. The chain links TRBV27 to TRBJ2-7; tentatively, D is TRBD1 (5 bases). V gave up 8 bases and J gave up 0 bases, with 8 bases separating them. The CDR3 sequence is 12 residues long. Looked up from germline, CDR1 is MNHEY and CDR2 is SMNVEV (reference sequence).

The rearrangement uses TRBV30 and TRBJ2-7, with D possibly being TRBD2 (5 bases). Per germline, CDR1 GTSNPN and CDR2 SVGIG (reference sequence). The length of the CDR3 is 12 residues. Trimming took off 7 bases at V and 6 bases at J, with 16 bases between the two ends. In nucleotides, the CDR3 is TGTGCCTCCTTACTCTTTGAGGGCGAGCAGTACTTC. It translates to CASLLFEGEQYF.

This clone has more than one count but fewer than ten. This rearrangement joins TRBV25-1 to TRBJ2-3; 7 nucleotides line up with TRBD2. The ends lost 0 bases at V and 4 bases at J; junction bases unmatched: 4. The germline V gene has CDR1 MGHDK and CDR2 SYGVNS. The CDR3 totals 15 residues. CDR3 nucleotide sequence: TGTGCCAGCAGTGAATATGGCGGGGGATCAGATACGCAGTATTTT. Amino acid sequence: CASSEYGGGSDTQYF.

V usage is TRBV23-1 and J usage is TRBJ1-1, with D unclear. TRBV23-1 is designated an ORF whose function remains uncertain. The V end was cut by 8 bases, the J end by 6 bases, with 7 bases between. CDR3 size: 10 residues. The CDR3 reads CASRPPEAFF. The CDR3 DNA is TGCGCCAGCCGCCCGCCTGAAGCTTTCTTT.